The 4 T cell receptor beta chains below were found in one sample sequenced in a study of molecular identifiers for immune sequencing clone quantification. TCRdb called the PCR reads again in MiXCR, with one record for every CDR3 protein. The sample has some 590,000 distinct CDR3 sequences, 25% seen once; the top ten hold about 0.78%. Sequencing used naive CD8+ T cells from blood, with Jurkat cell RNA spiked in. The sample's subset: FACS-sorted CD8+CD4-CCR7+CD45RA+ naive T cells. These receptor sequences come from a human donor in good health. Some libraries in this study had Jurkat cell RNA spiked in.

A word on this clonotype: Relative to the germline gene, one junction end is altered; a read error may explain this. CDR3 protein: CSSSPQTGEKNTEAFF. The CDR3, as DNA: TGTTCCAGCAGCCCACAGACAGGGGAGAAGAACACTGAAGCTTTCTTT. The rearrangement links TRBV7-9 to TRBJ1-1; 8 positions match TRBD1. Germline loops: CDR1 SEHNR, CDR2 FQNEAQ (reference sequence). CDR3 length equals 16 residues.

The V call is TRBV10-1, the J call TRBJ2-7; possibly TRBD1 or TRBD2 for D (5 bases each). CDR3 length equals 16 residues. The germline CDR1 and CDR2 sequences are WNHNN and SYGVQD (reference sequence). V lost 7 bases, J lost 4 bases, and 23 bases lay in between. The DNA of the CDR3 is TGCGCCAGCACCGACTCTCCGGGACCTGGGGCATACGAGCAGTACTTC. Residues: CASTDSPGPGAYEQYF.

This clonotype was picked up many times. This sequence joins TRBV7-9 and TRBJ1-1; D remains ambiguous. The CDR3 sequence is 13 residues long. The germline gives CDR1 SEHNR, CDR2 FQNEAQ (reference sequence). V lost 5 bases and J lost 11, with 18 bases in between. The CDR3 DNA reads TGTGCCAGCAGCCCCGCCTCGGAGAGGAGGGCTTTCTTT. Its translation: CASSPASERRAFF.

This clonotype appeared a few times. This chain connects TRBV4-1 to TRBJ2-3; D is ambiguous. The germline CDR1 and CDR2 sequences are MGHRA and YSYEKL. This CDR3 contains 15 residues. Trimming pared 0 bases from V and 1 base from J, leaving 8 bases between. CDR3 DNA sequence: TGCGCCAGCAGCCAAGATCTCAGACGCACAGATACGCAGTATTTT. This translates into CASSQDLRRTDTQYF.